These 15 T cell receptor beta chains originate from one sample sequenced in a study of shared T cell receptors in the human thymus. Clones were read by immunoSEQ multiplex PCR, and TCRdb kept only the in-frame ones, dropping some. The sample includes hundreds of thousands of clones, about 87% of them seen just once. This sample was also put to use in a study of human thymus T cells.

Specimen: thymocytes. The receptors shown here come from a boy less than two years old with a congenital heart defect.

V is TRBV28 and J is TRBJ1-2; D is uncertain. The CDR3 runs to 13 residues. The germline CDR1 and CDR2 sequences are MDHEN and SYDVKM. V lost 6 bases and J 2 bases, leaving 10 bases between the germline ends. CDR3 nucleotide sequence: TGTGCCAGCAGGGCCGGGAGCAACTATGGCTACACCTTC. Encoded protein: CASRAGSNYGYTF.

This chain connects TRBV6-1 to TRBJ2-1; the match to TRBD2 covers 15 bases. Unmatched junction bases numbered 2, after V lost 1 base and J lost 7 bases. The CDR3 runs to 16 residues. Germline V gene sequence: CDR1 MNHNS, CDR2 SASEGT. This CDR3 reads CASSEEGLAGGNEQFF. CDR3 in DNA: TGTGCCAGCAGTGAAGAGGGACTAGCGGGGGGAAATGAGCAGTTCTTC.

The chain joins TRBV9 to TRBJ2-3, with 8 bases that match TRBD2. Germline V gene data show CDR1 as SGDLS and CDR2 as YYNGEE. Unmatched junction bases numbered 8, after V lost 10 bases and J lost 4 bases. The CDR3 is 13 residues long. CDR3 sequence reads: CAGTSGGPDTQYF. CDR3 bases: TGTGCCGGTACGTCGGGGGGGCCAGATACGCAGTATTTT.

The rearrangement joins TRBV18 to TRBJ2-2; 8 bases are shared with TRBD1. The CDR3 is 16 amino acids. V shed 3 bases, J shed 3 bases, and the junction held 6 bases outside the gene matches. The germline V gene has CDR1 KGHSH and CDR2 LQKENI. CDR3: CASSPGQGDHTGELFF. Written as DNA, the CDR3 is TGTGCCAGCTCACCCGGACAGGGAGATCACACCGGGGAGCTGTTTTTT.

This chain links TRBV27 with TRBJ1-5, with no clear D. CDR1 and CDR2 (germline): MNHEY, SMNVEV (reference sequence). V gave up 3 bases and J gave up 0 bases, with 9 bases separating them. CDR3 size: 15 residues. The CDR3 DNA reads TGTGCCAGCAGTTTGGTGAGGAATAGCAATCAGCCCCAGCATTTT. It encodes CASSLVRNSNQPQHF.

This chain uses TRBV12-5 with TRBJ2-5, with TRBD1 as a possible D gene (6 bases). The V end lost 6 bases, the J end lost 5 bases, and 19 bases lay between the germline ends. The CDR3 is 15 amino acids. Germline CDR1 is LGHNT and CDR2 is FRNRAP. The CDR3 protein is CASGPVQQGQETQYF. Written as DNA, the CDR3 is TGTGCTAGTGGCCCCGTCCAACAGGGTCAGGAGACCCAGTACTTC.

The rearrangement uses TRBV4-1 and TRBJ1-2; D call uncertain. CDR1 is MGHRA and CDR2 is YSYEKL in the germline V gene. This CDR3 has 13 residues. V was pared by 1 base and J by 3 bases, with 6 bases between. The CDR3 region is CASSQGRDYGYTF. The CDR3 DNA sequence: TGCGCCAGCAGCCAAGGGCGGGACTATGGCTACACCTTC.

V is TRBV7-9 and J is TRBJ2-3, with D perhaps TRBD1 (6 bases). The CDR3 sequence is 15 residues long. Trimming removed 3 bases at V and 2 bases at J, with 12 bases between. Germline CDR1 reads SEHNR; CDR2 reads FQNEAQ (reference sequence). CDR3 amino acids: CASSLRRGNTDTQYF. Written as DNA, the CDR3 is TGTGCCAGCAGCTTGCGCAGGGGAAACACAGATACGCAGTATTTT.

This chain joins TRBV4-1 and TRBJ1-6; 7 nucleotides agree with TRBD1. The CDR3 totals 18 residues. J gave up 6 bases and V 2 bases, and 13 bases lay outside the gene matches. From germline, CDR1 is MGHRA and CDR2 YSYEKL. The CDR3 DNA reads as TGCGCCAGCAGCCAACAACGGGACAGCGATACTCTTAATTCACCCCTCCACTTT. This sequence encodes CASSQQRDSDTLNSPLHF.

DNA of the CDR3: TGCGCCAGCAGTGATCCCGTCCCGGGACAGGGGAATCAGCCCCAGCATTTT. Translation gives CASSDPVPGQGNQPQHF. This chain links TRBV10-1 with TRBJ1-5; 10 nucleotides match TRBD1. The J segment lost 4 bases and the V segment lost 3 bases, leaving 9 bases of the junction unmatched. Germline V gene sequence: CDR1 WNHNN, CDR2 SYGVQD (reference sequence). The CDR3 contains 17 residues.

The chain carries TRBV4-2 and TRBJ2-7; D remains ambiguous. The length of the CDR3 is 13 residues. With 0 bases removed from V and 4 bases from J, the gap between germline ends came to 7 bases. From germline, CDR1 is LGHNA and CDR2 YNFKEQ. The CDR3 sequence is CASSQDLTYEQYF. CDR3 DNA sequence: TGTGCCAGCAGCCAAGATCTCACATACGAGCAGTACTTC.

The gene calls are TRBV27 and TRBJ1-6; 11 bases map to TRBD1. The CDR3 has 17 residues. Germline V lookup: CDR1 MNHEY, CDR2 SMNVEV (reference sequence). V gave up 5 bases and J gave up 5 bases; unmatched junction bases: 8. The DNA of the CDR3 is TGTGCCAGCAGTACGCGGACAGGGGGCCTTCATAATTCACCCCTCCACTTT. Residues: CASSTRTGGLHNSPLHF.

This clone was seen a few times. The CDR3 loop reads CASSENRDREQPQHF. CDR3 nucleotides: TGTGCCAGCAGTGAAAACCGGGACAGGGAGCAGCCCCAGCATTTT. The rearrangement links TRBV2 to TRBJ1-5; TRBD1 agrees at 9 bases. With 2 bases clipped from V and 7 bases from J, the junction kept 6 bases outside the gene matches. From germline, CDR1 is SNHLY and CDR2 FYNNEI. The CDR3 is made up of 15 amino acids.

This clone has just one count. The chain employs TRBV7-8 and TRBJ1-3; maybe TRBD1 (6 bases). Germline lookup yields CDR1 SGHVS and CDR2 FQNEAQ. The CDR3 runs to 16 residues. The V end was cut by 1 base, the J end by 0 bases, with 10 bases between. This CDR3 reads CASSLVPGVSGNTIYF. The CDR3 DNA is TGTGCCAGCAGCTTAGTTCCAGGGGTCTCTGGAAACACCATATATTTT.

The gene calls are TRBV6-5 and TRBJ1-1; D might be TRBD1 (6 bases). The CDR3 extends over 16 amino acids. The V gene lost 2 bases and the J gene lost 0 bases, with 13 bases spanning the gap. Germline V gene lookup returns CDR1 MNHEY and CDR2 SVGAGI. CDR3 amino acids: CASSYQPGVMNTEAFF. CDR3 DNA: TGTGCCAGCAGTTACCAGCCAGGGGTCATGAACACTGAAGCTTTCTTT.